One sample yielded the 22 T cell receptor beta chains listed below, sequenced in a study of T cell repertoires in cytomegalovirus infection. TCRdb processed the reads anew with MiXCR; each CDR3 protein has one entry. The sample holds fewer than 350,000 distinct CDR3 sequences, 17% seen once. The sequencing input was PBMCs. These receptors were obtained from a human donor in good health (CMV status not recorded). Some clones in this sample may be carry-over from other donors' samples.

The chain employs TRBV6-1 and TRBJ2-3, with 9 positions matching TRBD1. CDR3 length: 17 amino acids. CDR1 and CDR2 (germline): MNHNS, SASEGT. Unmatched junction bases numbered 11, after V lost 3 bases and J lost 4 bases. CDR3: CASSDNRGRGVPDTQYF. As DNA, the CDR3 is TGTGCCAGCAGTGACAACAGGGGGCGAGGTGTGCCAGATACGCAGTATTTT.

The gene calls are TRBV5-1 and TRBJ1-1; 8 bases are a match to TRBD1. The CDR3 consists of 15 residues. V gave up 2 bases and J gave up 7 bases; unmatched junction bases: 10. CDR1 is SGHRS, CDR2 YFSETQ, per germline. The CDR3 DNA reads TGCGCCAGCAGCTTCCAGGGGGCGGAAATTAGTGAAGCTTTCTTT. As protein: CASSFQGAEISEAFF.

This clonotype was counted only a few times. The chain couples TRBV24-1 to TRBJ2-1; D is ambiguous. In germline, CDR1 is KGHDR, CDR2 SFDVKD. Trimming removed 6 bases from V and 6 bases from J, with 11 bases in between. This CDR3 is 13 amino acids long. CDR3 residues: CATSNGSTNEQFF. The CDR3 bases are TGTGCCACCAGTAACGGCTCTACCAATGAGCAGTTCTTC.

In this sample, this clonotype turned up many times. The rearrangement joins TRBV7-2 to TRBJ2-7; no definite D call. Germline CDR1 SGHTA, CDR2 FQGNSA. Deletions cut 4 bases from V and 2 bases from J, with 15 bases between. This CDR3 is 15 amino acids long. The CDR3 protein is CASSSLPGRTYEQYF. The CDR3, as DNA: TGTGCCAGCAGCTCTCTGCCGGGCCGGACCTACGAGCAGTACTTC.

The chain joins TRBV28 to TRBJ1-2; D is uncertain. V was trimmed by 5 bases and J by 4 bases, leaving 14 bases between them. CDR1 MDHEN and CDR2 SYDVKM come from the germline V gene. The CDR3 spans 14 residues. The CDR3 is CASSGQARGYGYTF. The CDR3 nucleotides read TGTGCCAGCAGTGGGCAGGCCCGGGGCTATGGCTACACCTTC.

There are many counts of this clonotype. The J gene is TRBJ2-7, the V gene TRBV7-2, with 9 positions matching TRBD1. Germline assignment: CDR1 SGHTA and CDR2 FQGNSA. With 6 bases clipped from V and 3 bases from J, the junction kept 6 bases outside the gene matches. The CDR3 loop spans 14 amino acids. The CDR3 nucleotides read TGTGCCAGCAGTAGGGGGACAGGGATCTACGAGCAGTACTTC. Translated: CASSRGTGIYEQYF.

The chain employs TRBV18 and TRBJ1-4; D perhaps matches TRBD1 (5 bases). Trimming cost V 0 bases and J 5 bases, with 7 bases left between them. The V gene's germline CDR1 is KGHSH and CDR2 LQKENI. This CDR3 comprises 14 residues. The CDR3 DNA reads TGTGCCAGCTCACCACCGCGGGGGAATGAAAAACTGTTTTTT. This encodes CASSPPRGNEKLFF.

This clonotype was seen at least ten times. J is TRBJ2-7 and V is TRBV7-8; D uncertain. V lost 2 bases and J 3 bases, leaving 17 bases between the germline ends. Germline V lookup: CDR1 SGHVS, CDR2 FQNEAQ. The CDR3 covers 16 residues. CDR3 protein: CASSLMGRSGDYEQYF. The CDR3 nucleotides are TGTGCCAGCAGCTTAATGGGCAGGTCAGGCGACTACGAGCAGTACTTC.

This clonotype was seen a few times. CDR3 nucleotides: TGTGCCACCGCGGAGGTGTGGGAAGAAAAACTGTTTTTT. It is translated as CATAEVWEEKLFF. The chain couples TRBV15 to TRBJ1-4, with D unclear. Trimming removed 8 bases from V and 8 bases from J, with 15 bases in between. CDR3 length equals 13 residues. Per the germline V gene, CDR1 is LNHNV and CDR2 is YYDKDF (reference sequence).

In its sample, this clonotype was seen a few times. V usage is TRBV29-1 and J usage is TRBJ1-2; 7 nucleotides match TRBD1. Losses at the gene ends were 4 bases for V and 0 bases for J; bases not matched to a gene: 2. CDR1 and CDR2 (germline): SQVTM, ANQGSEA. The CDR3 spans 13 residues. CDR3 protein: CSVGTGTNYGYTF. The CDR3 region has the DNA TGCAGCGTTGGGACAGGAACTAACTATGGCTACACCTTC.

This clonotype has only a few counts. The CDR3 sequence: CASSFRDSNSPLHF. The CDR3 DNA follows: TGCGCCAGCAGCTTCAGGGACAGTAATTCACCCCTCCACTTT. This rearrangement joins TRBV5-1 to TRBJ1-6; 7 bases are shared with TRBD1. Germline-derived CDR1 and CDR2 are SGHRS and YFSETQ. The junction had 2 bases not matched to a gene; V was cut back by 2 bases and J by 6 bases. The CDR3 runs to 14 residues.

The chain combines TRBV12-3 or TRBV12-4 with TRBJ2-3; a possible D gene is TRBD1 (5 bases). The ends were cut back, 5 bases at V and 4 bases at J, with 13 bases in the middle. CDR3 length: 14 residues. CDR3 DNA sequence: TGTGCCAGCAGTCCCCCAGGGCTCCCAGATACGCAGTATTTT. It specifies CASSPPGLPDTQYF.

This rearrangement joins TRBV28 to TRBJ1-5; a weak D match, TRBD1 (5 bases). V was pared by 9 bases and J by 2 bases, with 20 bases between. This CDR3 region has 16 residues. Germline-derived CDR1 and CDR2 are MDHEN and SYDVKM. The CDR3 DNA is TGTGCCAGTACCCGGGGTGGCAGGGTGGGCAATCAGCCCCAGCATTTT. This sequence encodes CASTRGGRVGNQPQHF.

This clonotype was recorded at least ten times. The chain couples TRBV7-2 to TRBJ1-1; tentative D call: TRBD1 (5 bases). This CDR3 has 15 amino acids. The V end was cut by 3 bases, the J end by 5 bases, with 16 bases between. CDR1 and CDR2 from the germline V gene are SGHTA and FQGNSA. Here the CDR3 DNA reads TGTGCCAGCAGCTTGGGGGGTGGTCAGGGAACTGAAGCTTTCTTT. Residues: CASSLGGGQGTEAFF.

The chain links TRBV19 to TRBJ1-1, with a weak D call TRBD1 (5 bases). CDR3 length: 14 residues. Germline V gene sequence: CDR1 LNHDA, CDR2 SQIVND (reference sequence). Deletions cut 4 bases from V and 0 bases from J, with 9 bases between. DNA for the CDR3: TGTGCCAGTAGTAGGGGCTACATGAACACTGAAGCTTTCTTT. Translating it yields CASSRGYMNTEAFF.

The CDR3 region has the DNA TGTGCCATCAGCCCGGACAGGGAGAACTTCTACGAGCAGTACTTC. Translation: CAISPDRENFYEQYF. J is TRBJ2-7 and V is TRBV10-3; 8 bases are shared with TRBD1. CDR1 ENHRY and CDR2 SYGVKD come from the germline V gene. This CDR3 has 15 residues. Germline trimming cut 6 bases from V and 3 bases from J; bases unmatched to any gene: 10.

As concerns this clonotype: Possible read error: a much larger clone is one base away. The CDR3 carries no conserved terminal phenylalanine or tryptophan, so it likely arises from a read error. The chain carries TRBV28 and TRBJ2-1, with unresolved D. Trimming took 8 bases from V and 3 from J, leaving 14 bases between them. The CDR3 has 14 amino acids. Looked up from germline, CDR1 is MDHEN and CDR2 is SYDVKM. The CDR3 sequence is CASGRTQYYNEQFL. CDR3 DNA sequence: TGTGCCAGCGGCCGGACCCAGTACTACAATGAGCAGTTCCTC.

The chain employs TRBV19 and TRBJ2-1; 13 nucleotides align to TRBD2. V shed 8 bases, J shed 8 bases, and the junction held 6 bases outside the gene matches. CDR1 is LNHDA, CDR2 SQIVND, per germline (reference sequence). The CDR3 covers 14 residues. The CDR3 coding sequence is TGTGCCAGTTCACTAGCGGGGGGGCTCCATGAGCAGTTCTTC. It translates to CASSLAGGLHEQFF.

This clonotype was seen a few times. The junction differs from germline at one of its ends, possibly a read error. The chain is built from TRBV2 and TRBJ1-4, with D unclear. The CDR3 extends over 13 amino acids. Germline V gene data show CDR1 as SNHLY and CDR2 as FYNNEI. In nucleotides, the CDR3 is TGTGCCACCAGTGGGGAGGGAGGAGAAAAACTGTTTTTT. It encodes CATSGEGGEKLFF.

The gene calls are TRBV15 and TRBJ2-5; D is perhaps TRBD1 or TRBD2 (7 bases each). CDR1 and CDR2 (germline): LNHNV, YYDKDF (reference sequence). V dropped 0 bases and J dropped 6 bases, with 17 bases sitting between them. This CDR3 spans 16 amino acids. CDR3 coding DNA: TGTGCCACCAGCAGAGACAGGGGGGAGGGGGGGAAGACCCAGTACTTC. It is translated as CATSRDRGEGGKTQYF.

This clonotype was seen many times. This rearrangement joins TRBV25-1 to TRBJ1-2; 8 bases are a match to TRBD1. CDR1 MGHDK and CDR2 SYGVNS come from the germline V gene. The CDR3 has 11 residues. The ends lost 8 bases at V and 4 bases at J; junction bases unmatched: 0. The CDR3 coding sequence is TGTGCCAGCGGACAGGGCTATGGCTACACCTTC. It is translated as CASGQGYGYTF.

This clonotype was seen only a few times. The genes are TRBV10-3 and TRBJ2-7, with D perhaps given as TRBD1 or TRBD2 (5 bases each). This CDR3 is 13 amino acids long. V lost 6 bases and J 3 bases, leaving 12 bases between the germline ends. Germline V gives CDR1 ENHRY, CDR2 SYGVKD. In nucleotides, the CDR3 is TGTGCCATCAGAGGGACGTCAGGCTACGAGCAGTACTTC. Its protein product is CAIRGTSGYEQYF.